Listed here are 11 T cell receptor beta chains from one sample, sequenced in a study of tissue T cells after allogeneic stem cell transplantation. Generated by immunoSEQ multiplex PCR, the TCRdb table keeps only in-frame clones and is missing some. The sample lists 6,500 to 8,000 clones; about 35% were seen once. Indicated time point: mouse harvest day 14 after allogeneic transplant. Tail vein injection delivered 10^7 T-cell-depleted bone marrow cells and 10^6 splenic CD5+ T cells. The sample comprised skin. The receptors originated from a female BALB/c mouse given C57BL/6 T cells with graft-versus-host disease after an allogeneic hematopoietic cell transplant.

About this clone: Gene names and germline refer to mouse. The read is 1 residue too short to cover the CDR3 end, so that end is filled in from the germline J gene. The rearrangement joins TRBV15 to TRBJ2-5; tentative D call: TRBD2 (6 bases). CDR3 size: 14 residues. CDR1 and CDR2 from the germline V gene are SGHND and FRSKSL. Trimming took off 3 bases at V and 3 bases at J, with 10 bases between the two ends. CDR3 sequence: CASSFSGVQDTQYF. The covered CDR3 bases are TGTGCCAGCAGTTTTTCTGGGGTTCAAGACACCCAGTAC. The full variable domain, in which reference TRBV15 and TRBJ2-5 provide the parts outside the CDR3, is DAGVTQTPRHEVAEKGQTIILKCEPVSGHNDLFWYRQTKIQGLELLSYFRSKSLMEDGGAFKDRFKAEMLNSSFSTLKIQPTEPKDSAVYLCASSFSGVQDTQYFGPGTRLLVL.

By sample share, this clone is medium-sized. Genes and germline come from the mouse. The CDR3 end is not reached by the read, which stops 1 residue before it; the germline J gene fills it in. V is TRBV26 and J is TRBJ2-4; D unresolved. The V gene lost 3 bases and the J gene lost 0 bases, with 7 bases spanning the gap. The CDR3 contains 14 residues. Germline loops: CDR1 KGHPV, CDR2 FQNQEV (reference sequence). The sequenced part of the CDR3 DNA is TGTGCCAGCAGTCTTCACAGAAGTCAAAACACCTTGTAC. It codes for CASSLHRSQNTLY. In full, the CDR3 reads CASSLHRSQNTLYF. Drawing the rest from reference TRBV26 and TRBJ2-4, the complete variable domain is NSKVIQTPRYLVKGQGQKAKMRCIPEKGHPVVFWYQQNKNNEFKFLINFQNQEVLQQIDMTEKRFSAECPSNSPCSLEIQSSEAGDSALYLCASSLHRSQNTLYFGAGTRLSVL.

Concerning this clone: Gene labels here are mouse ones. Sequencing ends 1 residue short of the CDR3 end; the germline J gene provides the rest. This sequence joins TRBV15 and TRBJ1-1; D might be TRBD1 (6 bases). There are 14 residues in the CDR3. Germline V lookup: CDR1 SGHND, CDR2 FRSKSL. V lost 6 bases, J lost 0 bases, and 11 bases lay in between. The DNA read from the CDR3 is TGTGCCAGCAGCCGGGACACCTCAAACACAGAAGTCTTC. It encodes CASSRDTSNTEVF. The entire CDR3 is CASSRDTSNTEVFF.

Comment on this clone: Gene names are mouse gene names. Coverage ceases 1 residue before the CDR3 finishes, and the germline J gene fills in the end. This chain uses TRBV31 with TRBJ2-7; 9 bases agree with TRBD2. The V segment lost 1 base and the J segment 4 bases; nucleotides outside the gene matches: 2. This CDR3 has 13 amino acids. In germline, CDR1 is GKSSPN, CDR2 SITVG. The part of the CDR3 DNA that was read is TGTGCCTGGAGTCGCGGGACTGGGTATGAACAGTAC. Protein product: CAWSRGTGYEQY. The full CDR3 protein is CAWSRGTGYEQYF. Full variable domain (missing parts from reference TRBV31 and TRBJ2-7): AQTIHQWPVAEIKAVGSPLSLGCTIKGKSSPNLYWYWQATGGTLQQLFYSITVGQVESVVQLNLSASRPKDDQFILSTEKLLLSHSGFYLCAWSRGTGYEQYFGPGTRLTVL.

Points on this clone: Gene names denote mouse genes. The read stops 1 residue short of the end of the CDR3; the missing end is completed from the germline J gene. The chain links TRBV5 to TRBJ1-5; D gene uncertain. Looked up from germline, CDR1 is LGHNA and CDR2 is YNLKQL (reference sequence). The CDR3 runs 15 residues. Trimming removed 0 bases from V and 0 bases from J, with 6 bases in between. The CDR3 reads CASSQDKNNNQAPLF. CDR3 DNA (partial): TGTGCCAGCAGCCAAGACAAGAATAACAACCAGGCTCCGCTT.

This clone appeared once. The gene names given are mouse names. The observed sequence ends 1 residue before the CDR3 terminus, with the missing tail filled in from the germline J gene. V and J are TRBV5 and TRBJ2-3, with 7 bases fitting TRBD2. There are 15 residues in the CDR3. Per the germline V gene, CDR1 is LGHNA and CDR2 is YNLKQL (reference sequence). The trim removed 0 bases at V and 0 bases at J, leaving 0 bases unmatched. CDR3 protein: CASSQDWGSAETLYF. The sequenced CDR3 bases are TGTGCCAGCAGCCAAGACTGGGGGAGTGCAGAAACGCTGTAT.

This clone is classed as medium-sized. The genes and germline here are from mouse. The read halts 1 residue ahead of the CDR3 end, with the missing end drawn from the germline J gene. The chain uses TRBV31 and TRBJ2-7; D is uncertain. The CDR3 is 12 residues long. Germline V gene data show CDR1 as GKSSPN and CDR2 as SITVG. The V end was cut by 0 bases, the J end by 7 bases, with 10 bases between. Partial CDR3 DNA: TGTGCCTGGAGTCTAGCGGGGAGGGAACAGTAC. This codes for CAWSLAGREQY. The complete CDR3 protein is CAWSLAGREQYF. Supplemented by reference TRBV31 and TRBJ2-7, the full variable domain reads AQTIHQWPVAEIKAVGSPLSLGCTIKGKSSPNLYWYWQATGGTLQQLFYSITVGQVESVVQLNLSASRPKDDQFILSTEKLLLSHSGFYLCAWSLAGREQYFGPGTRLTVL.

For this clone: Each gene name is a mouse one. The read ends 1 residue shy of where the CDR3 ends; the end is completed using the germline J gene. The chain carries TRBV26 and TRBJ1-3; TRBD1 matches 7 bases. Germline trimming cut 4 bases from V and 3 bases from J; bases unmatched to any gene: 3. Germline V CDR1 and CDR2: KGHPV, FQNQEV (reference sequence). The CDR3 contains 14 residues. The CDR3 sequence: CASSRQGGGNTLYF. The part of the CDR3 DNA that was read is TGTGCCAGCAGTCGGCAGGGGGGTGGAAATACGCTCTAT.

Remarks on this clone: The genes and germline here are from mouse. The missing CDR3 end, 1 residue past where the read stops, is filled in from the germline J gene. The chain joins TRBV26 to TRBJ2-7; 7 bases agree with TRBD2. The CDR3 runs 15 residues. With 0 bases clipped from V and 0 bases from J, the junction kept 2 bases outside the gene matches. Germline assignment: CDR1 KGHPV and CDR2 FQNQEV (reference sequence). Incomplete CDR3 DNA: TGTGCCAGCAGTCTGTCGGCTGGGGGCTCCTATGAACAGTAC. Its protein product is CASSLSAGGSYEQY. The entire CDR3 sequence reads CASSLSAGGSYEQYF.

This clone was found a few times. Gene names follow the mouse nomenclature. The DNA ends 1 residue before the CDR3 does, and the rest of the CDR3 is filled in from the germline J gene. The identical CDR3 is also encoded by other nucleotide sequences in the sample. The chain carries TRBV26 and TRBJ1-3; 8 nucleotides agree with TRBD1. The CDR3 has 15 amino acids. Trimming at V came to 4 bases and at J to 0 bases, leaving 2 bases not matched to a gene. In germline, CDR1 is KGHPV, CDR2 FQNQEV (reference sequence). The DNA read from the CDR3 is TGTGCCAGCAGTCGACAGGGGAATTCTGGAAATACGCTCTAT. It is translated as CASSRQGNSGNTLY. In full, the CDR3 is CASSRQGNSGNTLYF. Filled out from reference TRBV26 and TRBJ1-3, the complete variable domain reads NSKVIQTPRYLVKGQGQKAKMRCIPEKGHPVVFWYQQNKNNEFKFLINFQNQEVLQQIDMTEKRFSAECPSNSPCSLEIQSSEAGDSALYLCASSRQGNSGNTLYFGEGSRLIVV.

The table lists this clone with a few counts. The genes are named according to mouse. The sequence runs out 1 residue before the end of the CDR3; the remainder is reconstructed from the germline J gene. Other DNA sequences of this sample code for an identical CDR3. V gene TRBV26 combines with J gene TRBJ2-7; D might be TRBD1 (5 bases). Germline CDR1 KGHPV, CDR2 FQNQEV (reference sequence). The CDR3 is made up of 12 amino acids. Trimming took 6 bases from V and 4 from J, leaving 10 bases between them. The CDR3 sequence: CASSRDRYEQYF. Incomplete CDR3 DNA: TGTGCCAGCAGCCGAGACAGATATGAACAGTAC.